A selection of T cell receptor beta chains follows, all from one sample in a study of CD8 T cells in ankylosing spondylitis. TCRdb re-called the 5' RACE reads through MiXCR, storing one row per CDR3 protein. The top ten hold less than 25% of the sample, which has approximately 220,000 distinct CDR3 sequences, 8% to 11% seen once. Sequencing input: blood, either unsorted or a sorted T cell fraction (not recorded which). The receptors stem from a male donor with ankylosing spondylitis or in good health (not recorded which). CDR3s include the opening cysteine and the closing phenylalanine or tryptophan. A D gene is named only where the DNA matches it firmly. Clone size appears in some rows only: once, few, many, or a class for an expanded clone.

j_gene: TRBJ2-2; d_gene: -; v_gene: TRBV20-1; abundance: many; CDR3aa: CSAPDGVTGELFF; CDR3nt: TGCAGTGCCCCGGACGGAGTCACCGGGGAGCTGTTTTTT
j_gene: TRBJ1-4; d_gene: -; v_gene: TRBV20-1; abundance: -; CDR3aa: CTAREQYATNEKLFF; CDR3nt: TGCACTGCTAGAGAACAGTATGCAACTAATGAAAAACTGTTTTTT
j_gene: TRBJ2-5; d_gene: TRBD1; v_gene: TRBV12-3/TRBV12-4; abundance: few; CDR3aa: CASSLGTGGYETQYF; CDR3nt: TGTGCCAGCAGCCTAGGGACAGGGGGCTATGAGACCCAGTACTTC
j_gene: TRBJ1-1; d_gene: -; v_gene: TRBV7-8; abundance: many; CDR3aa: CASSPQSTVNTEAFF; CDR3nt: TGTGCCAGCAGCCCCCAGTCGACAGTTAACACTGAAGCTTTCTTT
j_gene: TRBJ2-7; d_gene: -; v_gene: TRBV20-1; abundance: many; CDR3aa: CSARDSGIDEQYF; CDR3nt: TGCAGTGCTAGAGATTCCGGGATCGACGAGCAGTACTTC
j_gene: TRBJ2-5; d_gene: -; v_gene: TRBV5-1; abundance: few; CDR3aa: CASSFMTDETQYF; CDR3nt: TGCGCCAGCAGCTTTATGACAGACGAGACCCAGTACTTC
j_gene: TRBJ2-3; d_gene: -; v_gene: TRBV5-1; abundance: -; CDR3aa: CASSSGPGADTQYF; CDR3nt: TGCGCCAGCAGCTCCGGACCGGGGGCAGATACGCAGTATTTT
j_gene: TRBJ1-2; d_gene: -; v_gene: TRBV20-1; abundance: many; CDR3aa: CSAISAGSDGYTF; CDR3nt: TGCAGTGCTATCTCGGCAGGGAGTGATGGCTACACCTTC
j_gene: TRBJ2-7; d_gene: -; v_gene: TRBV12-3/TRBV12-4; abundance: many; CDR3aa: CASTNGPYEQYF; CDR3nt: TGTGCCAGCACCAACGGCCCATACGAGCAGTACTTC
j_gene: TRBJ2-7; d_gene: TRBD1; v_gene: TRBV5-1; abundance: many; CDR3aa: CASSRTGGDEQYF; CDR3nt: TGCGCCAGCAGCCGGACAGGGGGAGACGAGCAGTACTTC
j_gene: TRBJ2-6; d_gene: -; v_gene: TRBV7-9; abundance: few; CDR3aa: CASDSGNSGANVLTF; CDR3nt: TGTGCCAGCGACTCAGGAAACTCTGGGGCCAACGTCCTGACTTTC
j_gene: TRBJ2-3; d_gene: -; v_gene: TRBV7-2; abundance: many; CDR3aa: CASTADHSTDTQYF; CDR3nt: TGTGCCAGCACGGCAGACCATAGCACAGATACGCAGTATTTT
j_gene: TRBJ2-3; d_gene: -; v_gene: TRBV11-2; abundance: many; CDR3aa: CASSLGGFTDTQYF; CDR3nt: TGTGCCAGCAGCTTAGGGGGGTTCACAGATACGCAGTATTTT
j_gene: TRBJ2-7; d_gene: TRBD1; v_gene: TRBV24-1; abundance: many; CDR3aa: CATGRQGSDEQYF; CDR3nt: TGTGCCACCGGAAGACAGGGTAGTGACGAGCAGTACTTC
j_gene: TRBJ1-6; d_gene: -; v_gene: TRBV12-3/TRBV12-4; abundance: many; CDR3aa: CASSLGFEGSPLHF; CDR3nt: TGTGCCAGCAGTCTTGGGTTTGAGGGATCACCCCTCCACTTT
j_gene: TRBJ2-4; d_gene: TRBD1; v_gene: TRBV20-1; abundance: many; CDR3aa: CSARSTGGIAKNIQYF; CDR3nt: TGCAGTGCTCGATCAACAGGGGGCATAGCCAAAAACATTCAGTACTTC
j_gene: TRBJ2-2; d_gene: -; v_gene: TRBV12-3/TRBV12-4; abundance: many; CDR3aa: CASSFYSTGELFF; CDR3nt: TGTGCCAGCAGTTTCTACAGCACCGGGGAGCTGTTTTTT
j_gene: TRBJ2-1; d_gene: -; v_gene: TRBV7-2; abundance: many; CDR3aa: CASSPIADSYNEQFF; CDR3nt: TGTGCCAGCAGCCCCATAGCGGACTCCTACAATGAGCAGTTCTTC
j_gene: TRBJ2-3; d_gene: -; v_gene: TRBV10-3; abundance: many; CDR3aa: CAISVRDATDTQYF; CDR3nt: TGTGCCATCAGTGTACGGGACGCCACAGATACGCAGTATTTT
j_gene: TRBJ2-7; d_gene: TRBD1; v_gene: TRBV7-9; abundance: few; CDR3aa: CASSSTDRANYEQYF; CDR3nt: TGTGCCAGCAGCTCAACGGACAGGGCTAACTACGAGCAGTACTTC
j_gene: TRBJ2-7; d_gene: -; v_gene: TRBV25-1; abundance: -; CDR3aa: CASSLNRGDEQYF; CDR3nt: TGTGCCAGCAGTCTCAATAGGGGGGACGAGCAGTACTTC
j_gene: TRBJ1-4; d_gene: TRBD1; v_gene: TRBV10-3; abundance: few; CDR3aa: CAISESSGRGNEKLFF; CDR3nt: TGTGCCATCAGTGAGTCGAGCGGCAGGGGGAATGAAAAACTGTTTTTT
j_gene: TRBJ1-2; d_gene: -; v_gene: TRBV20-1; abundance: -; CDR3aa: CSARDRDEGLDYGYPF; CDR3nt: TGCAGTGCTAGGGACCGGGACGAAGGATTGGACTATGGCTACCCCTTC
j_gene: TRBJ2-3; d_gene: -; v_gene: TRBV7-8; abundance: many; CDR3aa: CASSLVHTSSTDTQYF; CDR3nt: TGTGCCAGCAGCTTAGTGCACACATCTAGCACAGATACGCAGTATTTT
j_gene: TRBJ2-1; d_gene: -; v_gene: TRBV7-7; abundance: many; CDR3aa: CASSLEWGDGGNEQFF; CDR3nt: TGTGCTAGCAGCTTAGAGTGGGGGGACGGAGGCAATGAGCAGTTCTTC
j_gene: TRBJ2-1; d_gene: -; v_gene: TRBV5-1; abundance: many; CDR3aa: CASSENLQGNEQFF; CDR3nt: TGCGCCAGCAGCGAAAACCTACAGGGCAATGAGCAGTTCTTC
j_gene: TRBJ2-3; d_gene: -; v_gene: TRBV30; abundance: many; CDR3aa: CAGHEGSGTDTQYF; CDR3nt: TGTGCCGGACACGAGGGTTCGGGCACAGATACGCAGTATTTT
j_gene: TRBJ2-3; d_gene: -; v_gene: TRBV5-1; abundance: -; CDR3aa: CASSLERAGGTDTQYF; CDR3nt: TGCGCCAGCAGCTTGGAGCGGGCCGGTGGTACAGATACGCAGTATTTT
j_gene: TRBJ2-2; d_gene: TRBD1; v_gene: TRBV6-1; abundance: many; CDR3aa: CASRGQDSTGELFF; CDR3nt: TGTGCCAGCAGGGGACAGGATAGCACCGGGGAGCTGTTTTTT
j_gene: TRBJ2-7; d_gene: TRBD1; v_gene: TRBV12-3/TRBV12-4; abundance: few; CDR3aa: CASSSQGPAYEQYF; CDR3nt: TGTGCCAGCAGCTCACAGGGGCCTGCCTACGAGCAGTACTTC
j_gene: TRBJ2-7; d_gene: TRBD1; v_gene: TRBV7-7; abundance: many; CDR3aa: CASSRGTGGAYEQYF; CDR3nt: TGTGCTAGCAGCCGGGGGACAGGAGGAGCCTACGAGCAGTACTTC
j_gene: TRBJ2-3; d_gene: -; v_gene: TRBV10-3; abundance: -; CDR3aa: CAISELGARTDTQYF; CDR3nt: TGTGCCATCAGTGAGTTGGGGGCGCGGACAGATACGCAGTATTTT
j_gene: TRBJ2-1; d_gene: TRBD1; v_gene: TRBV5-1; abundance: many; CDR3aa: CASSSSGRTGSYNEQFF; CDR3nt: TGCGCCAGCAGCTCCTCAGGGCGGACAGGGTCCTACAATGAGCAGTTCTTC
j_gene: TRBJ2-2; d_gene: TRBD1; v_gene: TRBV5-1; abundance: few; CDR3aa: CATYDPRQGANTGELFF; CDR3nt: TGCGCCACCTACGACCCGAGACAGGGGGCGAACACCGGGGAGCTGTTTTTT
j_gene: TRBJ2-3; d_gene: TRBD2; v_gene: TRBV7-3; abundance: -; CDR3aa: CASSSSQAGETDTQYF; CDR3nt: TGTGCCAGCAGCTCAAGCCAAGCGGGGGAGACAGATACGCAGTATTTT
j_gene: TRBJ1-3; d_gene: -; v_gene: TRBV3-1; abundance: many; CDR3aa: CASSSDGSSGNTIYF; CDR3nt: TGTGCCAGCAGCTCCGACGGTAGCTCTGGAAACACCATATATTTT
j_gene: TRBJ2-1; d_gene: -; v_gene: TRBV5-6; abundance: -; CDR3aa: CASSFVSLANGDEQFF; CDR3nt: TGTGCCAGCAGCTTTGTTAGCCTAGCTAATGGAGATGAGCAGTTCTTC
j_gene: TRBJ2-7; d_gene: TRBD2; v_gene: TRBV6-1; abundance: -; CDR3aa: CASSRTSGGAIGYEQYF; CDR3nt: TGTGCCAGCAGTCGGACTAGCGGGGGGGCCATTGGGTACGAGCAGTACTTC
j_gene: TRBJ2-7; d_gene: TRBD1; v_gene: TRBV20-1; abundance: many; CDR3aa: CSARAPTDRARGEQYF; CDR3nt: TGCAGTGCTAGAGCCCCAACAGACAGGGCTCGCGGCGAGCAGTACTTC
j_gene: TRBJ2-5; d_gene: -; v_gene: TRBV7-9; abundance: many; CDR3aa: CASSLNSQETQYF; CDR3nt: TGTGCCAGCAGCTTGAACAGCCAGGAGACCCAGTACTTC
j_gene: TRBJ1-1; d_gene: TRBD1; v_gene: TRBV9; abundance: many; CDR3aa: CASSHGDRGPDTEAFF; CDR3nt: TGTGCCAGCAGCCACGGGGACAGGGGGCCGGACACTGAAGCTTTCTTT
j_gene: TRBJ1-1; d_gene: -; v_gene: TRBV11-2; abundance: many; CDR3aa: CASSFGPLATEAFF; CDR3nt: TGTGCCAGCAGCTTCGGTCCCCTCGCGACTGAAGCTTTCTTT
j_gene: TRBJ1-4; d_gene: -; v_gene: TRBV12-3/TRBV12-4; abundance: few; CDR3aa: CASSLTLRDEEKLFF; CDR3nt: TGTGCCAGCAGCCTGACGCTGCGGGACGAGGAAAAACTGTTTTTT
j_gene: TRBJ1-5; d_gene: -; v_gene: TRBV6-2/TRBV6-3; abundance: -; CDR3aa: CASSLGGPLLNQPQHF; CDR3nt: TGTGCCAGCAGTTTGGGGGGACCCCTACTCAATCAGCCCCAGCATTTT
j_gene: TRBJ1-5; d_gene: TRBD1; v_gene: TRBV12-3/TRBV12-4; abundance: many; CDR3aa: CASSKTGISNQPQHF; CDR3nt: TGTGCCAGCAGTAAGACAGGGATTAGCAATCAGCCCCAGCATTTT
j_gene: TRBJ1-2; d_gene: TRBD1; v_gene: TRBV29-1; abundance: -; CDR3aa: CSVEDPGGTIAANYGYTF; CDR3nt: TGCAGCGTTGAAGATCCAGGGGGCACGATTGCCGCTAACTATGGCTACACCTTC
j_gene: TRBJ2-1; d_gene: -; v_gene: TRBV20-1; abundance: many; CDR3aa: CSAGVHTKGSYNEQFF; CDR3nt: TGCAGTGCCGGAGTCCATACAAAGGGCTCCTACAATGAGCAGTTCTTC
j_gene: TRBJ1-2; d_gene: TRBD1; v_gene: TRBV30; abundance: -; CDR3aa: CGWGQGDGYTF; CDR3nt: TGTGGCTGGGGGCAGGGGGATGGCTACACCTTC
j_gene: TRBJ2-3; d_gene: -; v_gene: TRBV7-2; abundance: -; CDR3aa: CASTRSRQSTDTQYF; CDR3nt: TGTGCCAGCACCCGGAGTCGACAAAGCACAGATACGCAGTATTTT
j_gene: TRBJ1-6; d_gene: -; v_gene: TRBV20-1; abundance: few; CDR3aa: CSARDGSPLHF; CDR3nt: TGCAGTGCTAGAGACGGTTCACCCCTCCACTTT